This is a list of T cell receptor beta chains from one sample in a study. Each CDR3 protein is one row after TCRdb ran MiXCR on the 5' RACE reads. This table has approximately 40,000 distinct CDR3 sequences, approximately 22% appearing once. Input material: Tregs sorted from blood. The receptors originated from a female donor with breast cancer. Each CDR3 is given with its conserved first and last residue. D genes are given only for firm matches. The listing skips clone size in some rows; elsewhere it reads once, few, many or a size class.

v_gene	j_gene	abundance	d_gene	len	CDR3aa	CDR3nt
TRBV7-2	TRBJ2-7	few	TRBD2	15	CASRHDSGRFYEQYF	TGTGCCAGCAGACACGATAGCGGGAGATTTTACGAGCAGTACTTC
TRBV4-1	TRBJ2-7	many	TRBD1	16	CASSQVAGTGAYEQYF	TGCGCCAGCAGCCAAGTCGCCGGGACAGGGGCCTACGAGCAGTACTTC
TRBV6-1	TRBJ2-1	.	TRBD2	15	CASSEQRESVYEQFF	TGTGCCAGCAGTGAACAGCGGGAGTCGGTCTATGAGCAGTTCTTC
TRBV24-1	TRBJ2-3	.	.	14	CATSTTGSADTQYF	TGTGCCACCAGTACAACAGGGAGCGCAGATACGCAGTATTTT
TRBV30	TRBJ2-7	.	.	14	CAWSVRDWRYEQYF	TGTGCCTGGAGTGTACGGGACTGGCGCTACGAGCAGTACTTC
TRBV12-3/TRBV12-4	TRBJ1-1	few	TRBD1	13	CASSGQGVTEAFF	TGTGCCAGCAGTGGACAGGGGGTGACTGAAGCTTTCTTT
TRBV7-8	TRBJ2-5	.	.	17	CAGSLGPAGASQETQYF	TGTGCCGGCAGCTTAGGTCCAGCGGGCGCCTCCCAAGAGACCCAGTACTTC
TRBV7-9	TRBJ1-1	many	.	14	CASSLEQGDTEAFF	TGTGCCAGCAGCTTAGAGCAGGGTGACACTGAAGCTTTCTTT
TRBV4-1	TRBJ2-5	.	.	15	CASSPGGSGGETQYF	TGCGCCAGCAGTCCCGGTGGATCTGGCGGAGAGACCCAGTACTTC
TRBV20-1	TRBJ2-7	many	TRBD2	16	CSARLAGVRWFSEQYF	TGCAGTGCCAGACTAGCGGGAGTTCGGTGGTTTTCCGAGCAGTACTTC
TRBV5-1	TRBJ2-1	few	TRBD2	15	CASQYSGSSYNEQFF	TGCGCCAGCCAATATAGCGGGAGTTCGTACAATGAGCAGTTCTTC
TRBV28	TRBJ2-7	few	.	14	CASSFGTSSYEQYF	TGTGCCAGCAGTTTTGGGACATCCTCCTACGAGCAGTACTTC
TRBV11-1	TRBJ2-3	few	TRBD2	15	CASSAGGAQIDTQYF	TGTGCCAGCAGCGCCGGGGGGGCGCAAATTGATACGCAGTATTTT
TRBV5-1	TRBJ2-5	.	TRBD2	15	CASSLLRAGGETQYF	TGCGCCAGCAGCTTATTGCGAGCGGGGGGGGAGACCCAGTACTTC
TRBV12-5	TRBJ1-1	.	TRBD1	16	CASGPPWARGYTEAFF	TGTGCTAGTGGCCCGCCGTGGGCCAGGGGGTACACTGAAGCTTTCTTT
TRBV12-3/TRBV12-4	TRBJ2-3	many	.	15	CASSSPDSETDTQYF	TGTGCCAGCAGTTCACCGGACAGCGAGACAGATACGCAGTATTTT
TRBV5-1	TRBJ2-1	once	TRBD2	15	CASSPTSGGYSEQFF	TGCGCCAGCAGTCCGACTAGCGGGGGGTACAGTGAGCAGTTCTTC
TRBV15	TRBJ2-5	few	.	11	CATSRRETQYF	TGTGCCACCAGCAGGAGGGAGACCCAGTACTTC
TRBV7-9	TRBJ2-7	many	.	14	CASSLGFHSYEQYF	TGTGCCAGCAGCTTAGGTTTCCACTCCTACGAGCAGTACTTC
TRBV25-1	TRBJ2-1	few	.	12	CASSEEAYEQFF	TGTGCCAGCAGTGAAGAAGCGTATGAGCAGTTCTTC
TRBV7-2	TRBJ2-3	few	.	12	CASSPLTGWAYF	TGTGCCAGCAGCCCCTTGACAGGTTGGGCGTATTTT
TRBV30	TRBJ1-6	.	.	11	CAWSSLLPLHF	TGTGCCTGGAGTAGCCTCTTACCCCTCCACTTT
TRBV19	TRBJ1-1	.	TRBD1	12	CASSTYRGEAFF	TGTGCCAGTAGTACCTACAGGGGTGAAGCTTTCTTT
TRBV15	TRBJ2-1	many	.	13	CATSRTSYNEQFF	TGTGCCACCAGCAGAACCTCTTACAATGAGCAGTTCTTC
TRBV20-1	TRBJ2-2	many	.	16	CSARDRAGANTGELFF	TGCAGTGCTAGAGATCGGGCAGGGGCAAACACCGGGGAGCTGTTTTTT
TRBV4-1	TRBJ1-4	many	TRBD1	16	CASSHSTGTGGEKLFF	TGCGCCAGCAGCCATTCAACCGGGACAGGGGGCGAAAAACTGTTTTTT
TRBV7-6	TRBJ2-3	few	TRBD2	20	CASSSPRGTSGRTSTDTQYF	TGTGCCAGCAGCTCCCCCCGGGGGACTAGCGGGAGGACTAGCACAGATACGCAGTATTTT
TRBV7-8	TRBJ2-1	many	TRBD2	15	CASSPGEGIYNEQFF	TGTGCCAGCAGTCCCGGGGAGGGAATATACAATGAGCAGTTCTTC
TRBV7-9	TRBJ2-1	.	TRBD2	14	CASSFQREIYEQFF	TGTGCCAGCAGCTTCCAGCGGGAGATATATGAGCAGTTCTTC
TRBV15	TRBJ2-1	few	TRBD2	16	CATSREAPGLVNEQFF	TGTGCCACCAGCAGAGAGGCCCCCGGACTAGTCAATGAGCAGTTCTTC
TRBV29-1	TRBJ1-1	many	.	12	CSDTRGGTEAFF	TGCAGCGATACCAGGGGCGGCACTGAAGCTTTCTTT
TRBV28	TRBJ2-2	few	.	15	CASSFSGLGTGELFF	TGTGCCAGCAGTTTTTCGGGTCTAGGGACCGGGGAGCTGTTTTTT
TRBV27	TRBJ2-2	many	TRBD1	14	CASTDRVLTGELFF	TGTGCCAGCACCGACAGGGTACTAACCGGGGAGCTGTTTTTT
TRBV5-1	TRBJ2-7	few	TRBD2	14	CASSLSGGLYEQYF	TGCGCCAGCAGCTTGAGCGGGGGGCTCTACGAGCAGTACTTC
TRBV12-3/TRBV12-4	TRBJ2-1	few	.	16	CASSFVGDWRPDEQFF	TGTGCCAGCAGTTTCGTGGGAGACTGGAGGCCCGATGAGCAGTTCTTC
TRBV20-1	TRBJ2-1	.	.	12	CSASRSYNEQFF	TGCAGTGCCAGTCGGTCCTACAATGAGCAGTTCTTC
TRBV9	TRBJ1-1	.	.	15	CASSPGGGGVTEAFF	TGTGCCAGCAGCCCCGGCGGGGGAGGTGTTACTGAAGCTTTCTTT
TRBV3-1	TRBJ2-7	.	TRBD2	16	CASSQDSGGSMYEQYF	TGTGCCAGCAGCCAAGATTCCGGCGGGAGTATGTACGAGCAGTACTTC
TRBV20-1	TRBJ2-7	many	TRBD1	15	CSAIGSGTGLYEQYF	TGCAGTGCTATCGGGTCCGGGACAGGGCTCTACGAGCAGTACTTC
TRBV5-4	TRBJ2-1	many	.	12	CASSLEGNEQFF	TGTGCCAGCAGCTTGGAAGGTAATGAGCAGTTCTTC
TRBV4-1	TRBJ2-7	.	.	15	CASSYPRARVAEQYF	TGCGCCAGCTCCTACCCTAGGGCTAGAGTTGCCGAGCAGTACTTC
TRBV29-1	TRBJ2-3	many	TRBD2	17	CSAGGLEQPPSTDTQYF	TGCAGCGCCGGCGGACTAGAACAGCCTCCTAGCACAGATACGCAGTATTTT
TRBV6-5	TRBJ2-1	.	.	13	CASSTNGDNEQFF	TGTGCCAGCAGTACGAATGGCGACAATGAGCAGTTCTTC
TRBV20-1	TRBJ1-1	.	.	14	CSASTGRRVTEAFF	TGCAGTGCTAGCACGGGACGGAGGGTCACTGAAGCTTTCTTT
TRBV18	TRBJ1-1	.	.	19	CASSPPRGQGSGMNTEAFF	TGTGCCAGCTCACCACCGAGGGGTCAGGGGAGCGGAATGAACACTGAAGCTTTCTTT
TRBV7-3	TRBJ2-6	few	.	16	CASSLTDGPGANVLTF	TGTGCCAGCAGCTTGACAGACGGCCCTGGGGCCAACGTCCTGACTTTC
TRBV5-5	TRBJ2-7	few	TRBD1	14	CASSLDGTAYEQYF	TGTGCCAGCAGCTTGGACGGGACAGCTTACGAGCAGTACTTC
TRBV5-6	TRBJ2-1	.	TRBD1	14	CASSNRDRVNEQFF	TGTGCCAGCAGCAACCGGGACAGGGTCAATGAGCAGTTCTTC
TRBV11-2	TRBJ2-7	.	TRBD1	15	CDSSPTGTANYEQYF	TGTGACAGCAGCCCAACCGGGACAGCAAACTACGAGCAGTACTTC
TRBV4-1	TRBJ1-6	few	TRBD1	15	CASSQKTGVNSPLHF	TGCGCCAGCAGTCAAAAGACAGGGGTCAATTCACCCCTCCACTTT
TRBV28	TRBJ1-5	.	.	13	CASNFNSNQPQHF	TGTGCCAGCAATTTCAATAGCAATCAGCCCCAGCATTTT
TRBV10-3	TRBJ2-5	.	.	16	CAISESIGPGGETQYF	TGTGCCATCAGTGAGTCGATCGGCCCAGGGGGGGAGACCCAGTACTTC
TRBV28	TRBJ2-7	.	TRBD2	15	CASTPTSGGSYEQYF	TGTGCCAGCACCCCGACTAGCGGGGGTTCCTACGAGCAGTACTTC